The present entry profiles one T cell receptor (beta chain) with its context. Its antigen is as yet unknown. Assay: immunoSEQ multiplex PCR; the TCRdb copy retains only in-frame clones and omits some. Of approximately 89,000 clones detected, roughly 90% appear once; the ten largest clones hold about 14%. The sample originates from a study of T cell responses to AZD1222 COVID-19 vaccine. Overall study findings and caveats: Reportedly, nearly half the spike-specific TCRs target unmutated variant regions. Donors, mostly white British, included more females; clonal diversity was possibly underestimated. CD4 TCRs covered the whole spike, strongest at regions 160-218 and 743-854. Repertoires were sampled only after the peak T cell response.

The TCR sequence derives from an adult in good health. Source: peripheral blood, taken on day 0 of AZD1222 vaccination.

CDR3 sequence reads: CASSSGQGVSDTQYF. CDR3 sequence (DNA): TGCGCCAGCAGCTCGGGACAGGGTGTCTCAGATACGCAGTATTTT. The chain has TRBV5-1 and TRBJ2-3, with TRBD1 matching 9 bases. The CDR3 has 15 amino acids. Germline assignment: CDR1 SGHRS and CDR2 YFSETQ. The trim removed 3 bases at V and 4 bases at J, leaving 6 bases unmatched.